The entry below describes one TCR beta chain. Its specificity is unknown. In TCRdb, the 5' RACE reads were re-called with MiXCR into one record per CDR3 protein. The data show under 900,000 distinct CDR3 sequences, 10% to 15% seen once. This entry comes from a study of identical twins. Whole-study results and caveats: Beta clonotypes that were abundant in cord blood contained fewer insertions, a pattern absent from memory repertoires. Monozygotic twins shared more out-of-frame TCR alpha than recombination models predicted. In beta out-of-frame sequences, the excess sharing between twins was weaker.

Trimming took off 1 base at V and 5 bases at J, with 9 bases between the two ends. Germline-derived CDR1 and CDR2 are KGHSH and LQKENI. This CDR3 is 13 amino acids long. These data also formed part of another study, on yellow fever vaccine responses in identical twins. That investigation notes: Twins reportedly mounted vaccine T cell responses that seemed partly convergent, partly personalized.

This receptor was taken from a woman aged 18-35 years in good health. J is TRBJ2-7 and V is TRBV18; either TRBD1 or TRBD2 may supply D (5 bases each). The sequencing input was PBMCs. The DNA of the CDR3 is TGTGCCAGCTCACCACACCTGGGGGACGAGCAGTACGTC. It codes for CASSPHLGDEQYV.